Described below is a single T cell receptor beta chain sequence and its context. In this sample, this clonotype turned up many times. No antigen is known for it. Within one base of it there is no much larger clone, and no base qualities were kept. V is clipped by 5 bases and J by 1 base, and the sequence between their germline boundaries is 7 bases long. The CDR3 holds 13 amino acids from the cysteine to the phenylalanine. The DNA shown is the 39-base CDR3, in frame from base 1. These data originate in a study of neurological immune-mediated disorders (dated by TCRdb to the late 2010s). Background on the whole study: The study compared peripheral blood TCR-beta repertoires of HTLV-I-associated myelopathy (HAM/TSP) patients, multiple sclerosis patients and healthy controls using UMI-based sequencing. Alongside PBMC samples, the set of about 100 TCR-beta libraries contained longitudinal samples, technical triplicates, and paired CD4+ and CD8+ T-cell subsets that had been sorted. Longitudinal HAM/TSP donors and healthy donors each had 3 time-points at intervals of about 3-45 months. Of the 68 subjects in the cohort, some 15 were HAM/TSP patients, around 35 were multiple sclerosis patients, and roughly 20 were healthy controls. Broad study findings and their caveats: TCR clonal expansion was highest in HAM/TSP patients and lowest in MS patients, with MS patients falling below even healthy controls. Across subjects, expanded clones never shared an identical CDR3 amino acid sequence, which suggests that the TCR-beta repertoires in every group were private.

cDNA synthesis used template-switch 5'RACE with a primer carrying a 10-nucleotide random unique molecular identifier tagging each TCR transcript. Over 180 million TCR-beta sequences, covering 15-18 subjects, were produced in each sequencing run. The RNeasy kit was used to extract total RNA. Using the KAPA Real-time Library Amplification kit, TCR-beta VDJ regions were amplified with primers for the TCR constant region and the 5'RACE anchor. Sample indexes and Illumina adaptors were added in a first PCR, and a second PCR then increased library yield. After Ampure bead purification, the TCR product of roughly 650 bp was size-selected on a 2% E-gel SizeSelection system. Library quality was checked on a Bioanalyzer, concentration was measured with Qubit, and libraries were quantified with the Kapa Library Quantification kit before pooling. Libraries were sequenced paired-end 2 x 150 bp on an Illumina HiSeq 2500. To increase sequence diversity, roughly 24-32% phiX was spiked into each library pool. In the original analysis: Quality-filtered reads were processed with the UMI-based MiGEC pipeline, and over 85% of raw TCR sequences were removed by the MiGEC pipeline during error correction. IMGT germline references were used for aligning VDJ genes, and each clonotype was defined as a unique CDR3 amino acid sequence together with its V-J genes. Clonal expansion, Shannon diversity and CDR3 relatedness (CalcPairwiseDistances, ClusterSamples) were evaluated with VDJtools, and phylogenetic trees were built with CLCbio workbench. Expanded clones were defined as having at least 8 unique UMIs, based on coefficient-of-variation modelling across technical triplicates. TCRdb applied fastp at Q25 and MiXCR to the public reads, then kept only in-frame beta chains. One record per CDR3 amino acid sequence lists the most common genes and DNA. TCRdb, not the authors, supplied the V and J calls. Across this sample there are more than 100,000 distinct CDR3 sequences, with approximately 11% seen only once. Around 3.1% of the sample belongs to the ten largest clones.

The sample's time point label, decoded: longitudinal time-point 3. For unsorted PBMC libraries, 2 million PBMCs were used after storage in RNAlater at -80 degrees C until RNA extraction. Peripheral blood was subjected to Ficoll-Hypaque density gradient centrifugation to isolate PBMCs, which were then cryopreserved in liquid nitrogen. The clonotype was recovered from a female donor with HTLV-1-associated myelopathy (HAM/TSP). The source material was PBMCs. In this chain, TRBV12-3 or TRBV12-4 is recombined with TRBJ2-3; no D segment can be confidently identified. The CDR3 protein is CASSKVGTDTQYF. The DNA is TGTGCCAGCAGTAAGGTCGGCACAGATACGCAGTATTTT.